The T cell receptor (beta chain) under discussion was sequenced for a study of blood T cell repertoires in COVID-19. At the level of the study: From the United States, Italy and Spain came samples of acute and convalescent COVID-19. The analysed material was cDNA or gDNA that came from T cells, B-cell-depleted T cells, or PBMCs.

This clone was detected a few times. How the authors handled the data: The assay estimated nucleated cells by amplifying reference gene primers. TCRdb's copy holds only in-frame clones and misses some; the assay was immunoSEQ multiplex PCR. The V and J calls and clone size were taken over from that table, and D and trimming were inferred from the DNA. The data show roughly 410,000 clones, 80% to 90% seen once. Germline V gives CDR1 MRHNA, CDR2 SNTAGT. This CDR3 contains 16 residues. The V gene end was trimmed by 3 bases and the J gene end by 3 bases; junction bases not matched to a gene: 5. V usage is TRBV6-4 and J usage is TRBJ1-3; 10 bases are a match to TRBD1. The specimen was peripheral blood. This clonotype was sampled from a man aged 40-49 years with acute or convalescent COVID-19. The CDR3, as DNA: TGTGCCAGCAGTGAGACAGGGGGCGCGTTTGGAAACACCATATATTTT. Its translation is CASSETGGAFGNTIYF.